This T cell receptor (beta chain) is drawn from a study of T cells in Graves' hyperthyroidism and ophthalmopathy. The TCR beta CDR3 regions underwent amplification using RNA transcripts as the source. First-round RT-PCR of the TCR CDR3 relied on the HTBI primer set. TCRdb redid the calling of the multiplex PCR reads with MiXCR, one entry per CDR3 protein. The data show 300,000 to 350,000 distinct CDR3 sequences, with around 20% seen just once and over 45% held by the top ten. Germline CDR1 reads MNHEY; CDR2 reads SMNVEV (reference sequence). J was trimmed by 6 bases and V by 4 bases; bases with no gene match: 10. The CDR3 is 16 amino acids. Any patient presenting with uncontrolled infection, other autoimmune disease, pregnancy or lactation was left out.

The clonotype originates from a woman in her fifties or sixties with Graves' hyperthyroidism. This chain joins TRBV27 and TRBJ2-7; 12 bases are a match to TRBD1. Sequenced material: blood. CDR3 in amino acids: CASSYTAGTGGGEQYF. The CDR3 coding sequence is TGTGCCAGCAGTTACACCGCCGGGACAGGGGGCGGCGAGCAGTACTTC.